This TCR beta chain was found in a study of T-cell memory formation after mild COVID-19. V was pared by 1 base and J by 0 bases, with 8 bases between. CDR3 size: 15 residues. CDR1 and CDR2 (germline): LNHNV, YYDKDF (reference sequence). TCRdb ran MiXCR on the 5' RACE reads and lists one entry per CDR3 protein. The profile shows fewer than 300,000 distinct CDR3 sequences, 16% of them singletons. Sequencing was done on a sample of PBMCs or a T cell subset sorted from them (not recorded which). The source is a man younger than 30 who had mild COVID-19 (a few samples of this study predate the infection). Cell type and time point are not known. The chain employs TRBV15 and TRBJ2-3; no definite D call. The CDR3 loop is CATSRVTTSTDTQYF. Written as DNA, the CDR3 is TGTGCCACCAGCAGAGTTACAACTAGCACAGATACGCAGTATTTT.